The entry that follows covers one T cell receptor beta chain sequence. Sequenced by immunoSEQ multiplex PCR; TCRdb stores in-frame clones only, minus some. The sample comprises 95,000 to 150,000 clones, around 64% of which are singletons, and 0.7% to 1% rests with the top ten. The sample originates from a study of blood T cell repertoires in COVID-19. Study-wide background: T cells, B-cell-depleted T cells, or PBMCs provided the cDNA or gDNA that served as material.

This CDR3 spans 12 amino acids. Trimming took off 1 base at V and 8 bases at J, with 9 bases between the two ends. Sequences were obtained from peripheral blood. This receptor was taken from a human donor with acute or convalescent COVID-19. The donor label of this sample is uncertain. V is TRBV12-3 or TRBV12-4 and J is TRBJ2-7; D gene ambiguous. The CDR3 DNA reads TGTGCCAGCAGTTTAGGCAGTTTTAAGCAGTACTTC. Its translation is CASSLGSFKQYF.